This T cell receptor (beta chain) was identified during a study of early T cells in non-severe SARS-CoV-2 infection. The length of the CDR3 is 14 residues. V lost 4 bases, J lost 6 bases, and 16 bases lay in between. Looked up from germline, CDR1 is ENHRY and CDR2 is SYGVKD. Each CDR3 protein is one row after TCRdb ran MiXCR on the 5' RACE reads. The data contain around 70,000 distinct CDR3 sequences, around 15% of them singletons. This clonotype was detected a few times. The chain links TRBV10-3 to TRBJ2-7; no reliable D call. Sequencing input: whole blood. This TCR was sampled from an adult who was a healthcare worker with PCR-confirmed SARS-CoV-2 infection or an uninfected control (not recorded which). In DNA, the CDR3 is TGTGCCATCAGTGGTGGTACCTCGCAGATCGAGCAGTACTTC. It codes for CAISGGTSQIEQYF.